The 20 T cell receptor beta chains given below trace back to one sample, sequenced in a study of blood T cell repertoires in COVID-19 (dated by TCRdb to between 2020 and 2021). Library construction relied on the immunoSEQ multiplex PCR assay. This is the immuneACCESS table as TCRdb keeps it, with only in-frame sequences that have V and J called. A part of the clones is gone; compared with another copy, unresolved V genes explain less than half, and the rest is unexplained. This sample is represented by 400,000 to 500,000 clones; roughly 90% of them were singletons. About 1.7% of the sample belongs to the ten largest clones. Sequenced sample: PBMCs or T cells enriched from blood (not recorded which). The receptors derive from a woman aged 40 to 49 who had recovered from COVID-19.

This chain connects TRBV5-6 to TRBJ2-1, with a tentative D call TRBD2 (5 bases). The CDR3 is 11 amino acids. Germline V gene data show CDR1 as SGHDT and CDR2 as YYEEEE. Trimming shortened V by 1 base and J by 13 bases, and 9 bases separated the two germline ends. The CDR3 coding sequence is TGTGCCAGCAGCTTGAGCGGTGCTCAGTTCTTC. Its protein product is CASSLSGAQFF. Based on the CDR3 plus reference TRBV5-6 and TRBJ2-1, the full variable domain is DAGVTQSPTHLIKTRGQQVTLRCSPKSGHDTVSWYQQALGQGPQFIFQYYEEEERQRGNFPDRFSGHQFPNYSSELNVNALLLGDSALYLCASSLSGAQFFGPGTRLTVL.

This chain connects TRBV5-4 to TRBJ1-2; D might be TRBD1 (5 bases). V gave up 9 bases and J gave up 4 bases, with 25 bases separating them. The CDR3 consists of 16 residues. Germline V gene lookup returns CDR1 SGHNT and CDR2 YYREEE (reference sequence). This chain's CDR3 is CATGPGTTGWSYGYTF. CDR3 sequence (DNA): TGTGCCACAGGGCCAGGCACTACCGGATGGAGCTATGGCTACACCTTC.

The genes are TRBV11-2 and TRBJ1-2; weak D call: TRBD1 (6 bases). Germline V gene lookup returns CDR1 SGHAT and CDR2 FQNNGV. This CDR3 comprises 17 residues. Trimming took off 4 bases at V and 2 bases at J, with 20 bases between the two ends. CDR3 nucleotide sequence: TGTGCCAGCAGCTCGATAAAACAGGGAAGGAGGAACTATGGCTACACCTTC. Translated: CASSSIKQGRRNYGYTF.

This clone showed up just once. The gene calls are TRBV10-3 and TRBJ2-2; possibly TRBD1 for D (6 bases). CDR3 length equals 15 residues. The V end lost 3 bases, the J end lost 3 bases, and 11 bases lay between the germline ends. The germline gives CDR1 ENHRY, CDR2 SYGVKD. The CDR3 spells CAISDRDIHTGELFF. CDR3 bases: TGTGCCATCAGTGACCGGGACATCCACACCGGGGAGCTGTTTTTT.

The CDR3 loop reads CASSQDVAGVFGEQFF. DNA for the CDR3: TGCGCCAGCAGCCAAGATGTGGCAGGGGTGTTTGGTGAGCAGTTCTTC. This chain joins TRBV4-1 and TRBJ2-1, with D possibly TRBD1 on 6 matching bases. The CDR3 sequence is 16 residues long. Germline-derived CDR1 and CDR2 are MGHRA and YSYEKL. The V end lost 0 bases, the J end lost 9 bases, and 18 bases lay between the germline ends.

As to this clone: Other nucleotide sequences from this sample produce the same CDR3. This chain connects TRBV9 to TRBJ1-6; the D gene is possibly TRBD1 (5 bases). Trimming took off 2 bases at V and 7 bases at J, with 10 bases between the two ends. The CDR3 is 14 residues long. Germline values: CDR1 SGDLS, CDR2 YYNGEE. For the CDR3, the DNA is TGTGCCAGCAGCGTGGGGGGGTCCAATTCACCCCTCCACTTT. Protein product: CASSVGGSNSPLHF.

With respect to this clone: The same CDR3 is also encoded by other DNA sequences in this sample. This sequence joins TRBV6-5 and TRBJ1-2; weak D call: TRBD1 (6 bases). CDR1 is MNHEY and CDR2 is SVGAGI in the germline V gene. This CDR3 region has 13 residues. V lost 2 bases and J 5 bases, leaving 9 bases between the germline ends. The CDR3 DNA sequence: TGTGCCAGCAGTTACGGACAGAATTATGGCTACACCTTC. It encodes CASSYGQNYGYTF.

J is TRBJ1-2 and V is TRBV6-5; D perhaps matches TRBD1 (5 bases). Trimming pared 0 bases from V and 8 bases from J, leaving 10 bases between. Germline V CDR1 and CDR2: MNHEY, SVGAGI. This CDR3 contains 13 residues. CDR3 region: CASSYSSGGGYTF. The CDR3 nucleotides read TGTGCCAGCAGTTACTCGAGCGGGGGAGGCTACACCTTC.

The rearrangement uses TRBV6-1 and TRBJ1-6, with 8 bases matching TRBD1. The CDR3 consists of 15 residues. Germline CDR1 reads MNHNS; CDR2 reads SASEGT. Trimming cost V 1 base and J 9 bases; bases outside gene matches: 5. The CDR3 DNA sequence: TGTGCCAGCAGTGAAGTTGGACAGGGAAGTTCACCCCTCCACTTT. Its translation is CASSEVGQGSSPLHF.

This rearrangement joins TRBV18 to TRBJ1-1; no firm D call. V was cut by 0 bases and J by 4 bases, with 9 bases left in between. The CDR3 runs 14 residues. From germline, CDR1 is KGHSH and CDR2 LQKENI. CDR3 sequence: CASSPPARGTEAFF. The DNA for the CDR3 is TGTGCCAGCTCACCACCGGCCCGGGGCACTGAAGCTTTCTTT.

The chain joins TRBV6-2 or TRBV6-3 to TRBJ1-1; the match to TRBD1 covers 8 bases. The CDR3 totals 16 residues. Germline V lookup: CDR1 MNHEY, CDR2 SVGEGT. The V segment lost 0 bases and the J segment 1 base; nucleotides outside the gene matches: 4. In DNA, the CDR3 is TGTGCCAGCAGTTACTCGAAGGGACAGGAGAACACTGAAGCTTTCTTT. It encodes CASSYSKGQENTEAFF.

The CDR3 region is CSASLQGPYEQYF. The CDR3 region has the DNA TGCAGTGCTAGTCTGCAGGGCCCATACGAGCAGTACTTC. The chain joins TRBV20-1 to TRBJ2-7, with D tentatively TRBD1 (5 bases). Germline V gene lookup returns CDR1 DFQATT and CDR2 SNEGSKA (reference sequence). With 3 bases removed from V and 4 bases from J, the gap between germline ends came to 13 bases. This CDR3 comprises 13 residues.

On this clone itself: Other DNA sequences from this sample encode an identical CDR3 as well. This rearrangement joins TRBV7-9 to TRBJ1-5; D ambiguous. Germline assignment: CDR1 SEHNR and CDR2 FQNEAQ (reference sequence). CDR3 length: 16 amino acids. With 4 bases removed from V and 2 bases from J, the gap between germline ends came to 15 bases. CDR3 coding DNA: TGTGCCAGCAGCTCATCCGGCACCGGGGGCAATCAGCCCCAGCATTTT. Encoded protein: CASSSSGTGGNQPQHF.

The chain couples TRBV5-1 to TRBJ2-5; D is ambiguous. V was shortened by 1 base and J by 0 bases, with 7 bases between the two germline ends. The CDR3 spans 14 residues. Germline V lookup: CDR1 SGHRS, CDR2 YFSETQ. The CDR3 is CASSLTQYQETQYF. The DNA for the CDR3 is TGCGCCAGCAGCTTGACACAGTACCAAGAGACCCAGTACTTC.

J is TRBJ2-1 and V is TRBV11-2; 8 bases map to TRBD1. With 2 bases clipped from V and 5 bases from J, the junction kept 14 bases outside the gene matches. This CDR3 has 18 residues. In germline, CDR1 is SGHAT, CDR2 FQNNGV. The CDR3 reads CASSLRQGHLTENNEQFF. The CDR3, as DNA: TGTGCCAGCAGCTTAAGACAGGGGCACTTAACGGAGAACAATGAGCAGTTCTTC. The variable domain in full, with the rest retrieved from reference TRBV11-2 and TRBJ2-1, is EAGVAQSPRYKIIEKRQSVAFWCNPISGHATLYWYQQILGQGPKLLIQFQNNGVVDDSQLPKDRFSAERLKGVDSTLKIQPAKLEDSAVYLCASSLRQGHLTENNEQFFGPGTRLTVL.

V gene TRBV6-2 or TRBV6-3 combines with J gene TRBJ1-5; 7 bases align to TRBD1. In germline, CDR1 is MNHEY, CDR2 SVGEGT. CDR3 length equals 19 residues. After removal of 0 bases from V and 4 bases from J, the junction contained 15 bases not matched to a gene. The CDR3: CASSYSKGTADRLNQPQHF. The CDR3 nucleotides read TGTGCCAGCAGTTACTCGAAAGGGACAGCCGACCGACTAAATCAGCCCCAGCATTTT.

The chain carries TRBV9 and TRBJ1-2; D is undetermined. Germline values: CDR1 SGDLS, CDR2 YYNGEE. V was clipped by 4 bases and J by 4 bases, with 11 bases between them. The length of the CDR3 is 13 residues. CDR3 DNA sequence: TGTGCCAGCAGCAAGACTAGTCCCTATGGCTACACCTTC. Protein sequence: CASSKTSPYGYTF.

This chain uses TRBV27 with TRBJ2-7; TRBD2 might be the D (6 bases). Germline CDR1 reads MNHEY; CDR2 reads SMNVEV (reference sequence). Between the trimmed V and J ends, which lost 6 bases and 2 bases, there was a span of 20 bases. The CDR3 extends over 16 amino acids. CDR3 region: CASRYTGGPGTYEQYF. Written as DNA, the CDR3 is TGTGCCAGCAGATACACCGGGGGACCCGGGACCTACGAGCAGTACTTC.

The chain couples TRBV7-6 to TRBJ2-7, with TRBD2 as a possible D gene (6 bases). Germline CDR1 reads SGHVS; CDR2 reads FNYEAQ. Trimming took 5 bases from V and 4 from J, leaving 21 bases between them. This CDR3 comprises 16 residues. CDR3 residues: CASSPRGGAGGYEQYF. The CDR3 DNA reads TGTGCCAGCAGCCCTAGGGGTGGGGCCGGAGGGTACGAGCAGTACTTC.

This chain connects TRBV11-2 to TRBJ1-3; unclear D gene. Per the germline V gene, CDR1 is SGHAT and CDR2 is FQNNGV. The CDR3 consists of 16 residues. V was clipped by 0 bases and J by 3 bases, with 12 bases between them. The chain's CDR3 is CASSLDREVFGNTIYF. The CDR3 DNA reads TGTGCCAGCAGCTTAGATCGGGAGGTGTTTGGAAACACCATATATTTT.